The 9 T cell receptor beta chains reported below all come from one sample, sequenced in a study of vaccination and CD4 T cells after COVID-19. These receptors are not linked to any known antigen. The Oncomine TCR Beta short-read assay was applied to DNA of cultured CD4+ T cells. Genomic DNA was isolated from cultured CD4+ T cells. TCRdb fed the PCR reads into MiXCR, producing one record per CDR3 protein. The sample yields some 11,000 distinct CDR3 sequences, 32% seen once. Treatment denoted: roughly 10-day PBMC culture with coronavirus spike peptide pools or control peptides (ViraFEST assay). Gathering of the CD4+ T cells, from the unexposed donor, took place before the COVID-19 pandemic (2011-2018). Sequenced input: CD4+ T cells from blood, cultured in vitro. These receptors originate from a human donor in good health.

The V and J genes are TRBV14 and TRBJ2-7; D gene ambiguous. The CDR3 covers 18 residues. The germline gives CDR1 SGHDN, CDR2 FVKESK. V shed 0 bases and J shed 7 bases, with 25 bases lying between them. CDR3 nucleotide sequence: TGTGCCAGCAGCCAAGAAGGCCTTTGGCCAGGAGAGAGTTATGAGCAGTACTTC. This translates into CASSQEGLWPGESYEQYF.

This clonotype came up a few times. This chain links TRBV7-2 with TRBJ1-3; possible D gene TRBD1, 6 bases. The V and J ends lost 2 bases and 3 bases respectively, with 14 bases between them. This CDR3 is 16 amino acids long. Germline V gene sequence: CDR1 SGHTA, CDR2 FQGNSA. CDR3 DNA sequence: TGTGCCAGCAGCTTAAGGGGGGGGCGTTATGGAAACACCATATATTTT. Its translation is CASSLRGGRYGNTIYF.

The chain joins TRBV20-1 to TRBJ2-1; 13 bases are shared with TRBD2. The CDR3 totals 16 residues. J lost 9 bases, V lost 1 base, and 9 bases had no gene match. The germline V gene encodes CDR1 DFQATT and CDR2 SNEGSKA (reference sequence). Here the CDR3 reads CSARVRTSGSGSEQFF. CDR3 coding DNA: TGCAGTGCTAGAGTTCGGACTAGCGGGAGTGGTAGTGAGCAGTTCTTC.

This clonotype turned up a few times. The V and J genes are TRBV6-1 and TRBJ1-1; D ambiguous. CDR1 MNHNS and CDR2 SASEGT come from the germline V gene. The CDR3 length is 12 residues. Trimming removed 8 bases from V and 1 base from J, with 8 bases in between. CDR3 region: CASCRGNTEAFF. As DNA, the CDR3 is TGTGCCAGCTGTCGGGGGAACACTGAAGCTTTCTTT.

This clonotype was observed a few times. CDR3 sequence: CASSSQVSGNTIYF. As DNA, the CDR3 is TGTGCCAGCAGCTCGCAGGTCTCTGGAAACACCATATATTTT. V and J are TRBV7-9 and TRBJ1-3; D gene ambiguous. CDR1 and CDR2 (germline): SEHNR, FQNEAQ (reference sequence). Trimming stripped 4 bases from V and 0 bases from J, with 7 bases between. The CDR3 covers 14 residues.

This chain connects TRBV24-1 to TRBJ1-5, with 12 bases fitting TRBD1. V gave up 1 base and J gave up 2 bases; unmatched junction bases: 8. The CDR3 extends over 19 amino acids. Germline CDR1 and CDR2: KGHDR and SFDVKD. In nucleotides, the CDR3 is TGTGCCACCAGTGATTTTCCTGGGACAGGGGGCAGACGCAATCAGCCCCAGCATTTT. It codes for CATSDFPGTGGRRNQPQHF.

The chain carries TRBV28 and TRBJ2-1, with 8 bases that match TRBD1. The CDR3 has 16 amino acids. Germline values: CDR1 MDHEN, CDR2 SYDVKM. The V segment lost 3 bases and the J segment 0 bases; nucleotides outside the gene matches: 4. The CDR3 here is CASSLLTGGSYNEQFF. CDR3 DNA: TGTGCCAGCAGTTTGCTAACAGGGGGCTCCTACAATGAGCAGTTCTTC.

The chain has TRBV7-2 and TRBJ2-5, with 13 bases fitting TRBD2. The CDR3 is 17 residues long. The V and J ends lost 1 base and 0 bases, in that order; junction bases with no gene match: 2. Germline CDR1 reads SGHTA; CDR2 reads FQGNSA. The CDR3 coding sequence is TGTGCCAGCAGCTTAGGACTAGCGGGAGGCCACCAAGAGACCCAGTACTTC. Protein: CASSLGLAGGHQETQYF.

This clonotype has only a few counts. This chain connects TRBV19 to TRBJ2-7; D may be TRBD1 or TRBD2 (5 bases each). CDR3 length equals 14 residues. With 3 bases removed from V and 3 bases from J, the gap between germline ends came to 12 bases. In germline, CDR1 is LNHDA, CDR2 SQIVND (reference sequence). This CDR3 is CASSIGTGSYEQYF. In DNA, the CDR3 is TGTGCCAGTAGTATTGGGACGGGGAGCTACGAGCAGTACTTC.